The present TCR beta chain was sequenced within a study of T cell clusters in autoimmune cytopenias. Multiplex touch-down PCR amplified TRB using TRB-A and TRB-B pools in one tube. TCRdb derives one entry per CDR3 protein from the multiplex PCR reads, leaving out DNA. This sample contains around 5,000 distinct CDR3 sequences. Each sample's input was roughly 250 ng genomic DNA, 30,000 to 45,000 genome equivalents. Findings and limits, study-wide: The T cell clusters came from computational analysis alone and lack functional validation.

About this clonotype: Its specificity is unknown.

The germline gives CDR1 LNHDA, CDR2 SQIVND (reference sequence). The length of the CDR3 is 14 residues. This sample also appeared in a second study, on T cell repertoires in aging, cancer and after chemotherapy. That paper notes: Untreated cancer patients had significantly lower blood TCR diversity than age-matched healthy donors. In healthy donors, age-related TCR diversity loss mainly reflected lost richness.

Sequenced: peripheral blood. The chain is built from TRBV19 and TRBJ2-1; TCRdb calls TRBD2, which cannot be checked without DNA. This receptor was taken from a human donor in good health. The CDR3 sequence: CASKGGGSYNEQFF.